This entry lists 20 T cell receptor beta chains sequenced from one sample in a study of T cell responses to AZD1222 COVID-19 vaccine. Some clones are missing from TCRdb's copy, which holds only in-frame ones; the method was immunoSEQ multiplex PCR. The data hold 95,000 to 100,000 clones, with about nine tenths observed a single time. Sequenced here: peripheral blood, sampled on day 0 of AZD1222 vaccination. All receptors derive from an adult in good health.

The rearrangement links TRBV5-4 to TRBJ1-2, with TRBD1 matching over 7 bases. The CDR3 contains 13 residues. CDR1 is SGHNT and CDR2 is YYREEE in the germline V gene (reference sequence). The trim removed 4 bases at V and 3 bases at J, leaving 3 bases unmatched. The CDR3 coding sequence is TGTGCCAGCAGCCGAACAGGGGACTATGGCTACACCTTC. This encodes CASSRTGDYGYTF.

V and J are TRBV5-6 and TRBJ2-4; unclear D gene. CDR1 and CDR2 from the germline V gene are SGHDT and YYEEEE. This CDR3 comprises 14 residues. Trimming removed 5 bases from V and 0 bases from J, with 9 bases in between. The CDR3 bases are TGTGCCAGCAGTCGAGAGATAGCCAAAAACATTCAGTACTTC. The encoded protein is CASSREIAKNIQYF. Complete variable domain (other parts from reference TRBV5-6 and TRBJ2-4): DAGVTQSPTHLIKTRGQQVTLRCSPKSGHDTVSWYQQALGQGPQFIFQYYEEEERQRGNFPDRFSGHQFPNYSSELNVNALLLGDSALYLCASSREIAKNIQYFGAGTRLSVL.

The V gene is TRBV5-5, the J gene TRBJ1-5; TRBD1 might be the D (5 bases). V was shortened by 3 bases and J by 0 bases, with 13 bases between the two germline ends. The CDR3 extends over 16 amino acids. Germline loops: CDR1 SGHKS, CDR2 YYEKEE (reference sequence). The CDR3 loop reads CASSWGGLDSNQPQHF. CDR3 nucleotide sequence: TGTGCCAGCAGCTGGGGCGGCCTGGATAGCAATCAGCCCCAGCATTTT. The full variable domain, in which reference TRBV5-5 and TRBJ1-5 provide the parts outside the CDR3, is DAGVTQSPTHLIKTRGQQVTLRCSPISGHKSVSWYQQVLGQGPQFIFQYYEKEERGRGNFPDRFSARQFPNYSSELNVNALLLGDSALYLCASSWGGLDSNQPQHFGDGTRLSIL.

This chain connects TRBV9 to TRBJ2-3; D unclear. The germline V and J ends were trimmed by 4 bases and 1 base, with 10 bases remaining between them. The CDR3 runs 14 residues. Germline values: CDR1 SGDLS, CDR2 YYNGEE. The CDR3 sequence: CASSPRIRTDTQYF. In DNA form, the CDR3 reads TGTGCCAGCAGCCCTCGGATCCGCACAGATACGCAGTATTTT.

The chain is built from TRBV7-7 and TRBJ2-5, with TRBD2 as a possible D gene (7 bases). Germline V gene data show CDR1 as SSHAT and CDR2 as FNYEAQ (reference sequence). V lost 5 bases to trimming and J lost 4 bases, with 11 bases between them. This CDR3 contains 13 residues. This CDR3 reads CASSRGAGETQYF. The CDR3 coding sequence is TGTGCCAGCAGCCGGGGGGCCGGAGAGACCCAGTACTTC.

The genes are TRBV2 and TRBJ1-4; 9 bases are shared with TRBD1. After removal of 6 bases from V and 7 bases from J, the junction contained 9 bases not matched to a gene. CDR1 is SNHLY, CDR2 FYNNEI, per germline. The CDR3 covers 15 residues. The CDR3 region has the DNA TGTGCCAGCAGGCCCCCGGGACAGGGACGTGAAAAACTGTTTTTT. Its translation: CASRPPGQGREKLFF.

This chain links TRBV4-1 with TRBJ1-3; D gene unclear. Trimming stripped 4 bases from V and 0 bases from J, with 16 bases between. The CDR3 contains 17 residues. Per the germline V gene, CDR1 is MGHRA and CDR2 is YSYEKL. CDR3 sequence: CASSPANRVSSGNTIYF. Written as DNA, the CDR3 is TGCGCCAGCAGCCCCGCGAACCGGGTCTCCTCTGGAAACACCATATATTTT.

This clone appeared once. The chain is built from TRBV5-8 and TRBJ1-2; D ambiguous. The CDR3 runs to 12 residues. The germline V gene has CDR1 SGHTS and CDR2 YDEGEE. V was pared by 4 bases and J by 3 bases, with 7 bases between. CDR3 region: CASSHSHYGYTF. CDR3 nucleotides: TGTGCCAGCAGCCACTCCCACTATGGCTACACCTTC.

This chain connects TRBV5-1 to TRBJ2-4; the match to TRBD2 covers 9 bases. CDR3 length: 16 residues. CDR1 is SGHRS and CDR2 is YFSETQ in the germline V gene. V dropped 0 bases and J dropped 5; count of bases not matched to a gene: 6. The CDR3 reads CASSLVASGDENIQYF. CDR3 DNA: TGCGCCAGCAGCTTGGTTGCTAGCGGGGATGAAAACATTCAGTACTTC.

The chain recombines TRBV12-3 or TRBV12-4 with TRBJ1-1, with a possible D match to TRBD1 (5 bases). The CDR3 contains 12 residues. Trimming cost V 8 bases and J 10 bases, with 17 bases left between them. In DNA, the CDR3 is TGTGCCAGCGGCACCGGGACTTCGGGAGCTTTCTTT. Amino acids: CASGTGTSGAFF.

The chain employs TRBV3-1 (or the pseudogene TRBV3-2) and TRBJ1-4, with TRBD1 matching over 8 bases. Germline V CDR1 and CDR2: LGHDT, YNNKEL (reference sequence). The junction had 8 bases not matched to a gene; V was cut back by 5 bases and J by 3 bases. There are 16 residues in the CDR3. CDR3 sequence (DNA): TGTGCCAGCAGCTTGTCCGCAGGGGGCGCTAATGAAAAACTGTTTTTT. Amino acid sequence: CASSLSAGGANEKLFF.

In DNA, the CDR3 is TGTGCCAGCAGCTTGGTTGACAGGGGATCCTACGAGCAGTACTTC. Translating it yields CASSLVDRGSYEQYF. The rearrangement links TRBV5-5 to TRBJ2-7; 8 bases are shared with TRBD1. J gave up 1 base and V 0 bases, and 3 bases lay outside the gene matches. CDR1 is SGHKS and CDR2 is YYEKEE in the germline V gene (reference sequence). The CDR3 sequence is 15 residues long.

The chain has TRBV11-3 and TRBJ2-2; 8 nucleotides align to TRBD2. The junction had 6 bases not matched to a gene; V was cut back by 5 bases and J by 4 bases. The germline CDR1 and CDR2 sequences are SGHNT and YENEEA. The CDR3 runs to 15 residues. In DNA form, the CDR3 reads TGTGCCAGCAGCCGGGGGGGGCGCGGCACCGGGGAGCTGTTTTTT. This encodes CASSRGGRGTGELFF.

V is TRBV13 and J is TRBJ1-2; D gene uncertain. Trimming shortened V by 5 bases and J by 14 bases, and 15 bases separated the two germline ends. This CDR3 has 11 amino acids. Germline CDR1 is PRHDT and CDR2 is FYEKMQ (reference sequence). CDR3 loop: CASSTNKAATF. CDR3 bases: TGTGCCAGCAGCACTAATAAAGCGGCTACCTTC.

The chain combines TRBV9 with TRBJ1-1, with D uncertain. V lost 5 bases and J lost 5, with 10 bases in between. There are 12 residues in the CDR3. The V gene's germline CDR1 is SGDLS and CDR2 YYNGEE. The CDR3 nucleotides read TGTGCCAGCAGTGTCAGGCGAACTGAAGCTTTCTTT. It specifies CASSVRRTEAFF.

V usage is TRBV28 and J usage is TRBJ1-1, with D maybe TRBD1 (6 bases). Per germline, CDR1 MDHEN and CDR2 SYDVKM. This CDR3 is built from 15 residues. Deletions cut 3 bases from V and 1 base from J, with 12 bases between. In DNA, the CDR3 is TGTGCCAGCAGTTTGGTCGGGACACAGAACACTGAAGCTTTCTTT. The encoded protein is CASSLVGTQNTEAFF.

This sequence joins TRBV19 and TRBJ1-1; no clear D gene. V lost 0 bases, J lost 8 bases, and 13 bases lay in between. The CDR3 spans 14 residues. Germline V gene sequence: CDR1 LNHDA, CDR2 SQIVND (reference sequence). CDR3 DNA sequence: TGTGCCAGTAGTATAGAGCCCCGGGCAGGAGAAGCTTTCTTT. Its translation: CASSIEPRAGEAFF.

The V gene is TRBV18, the J gene TRBJ1-1, with D possibly being TRBD1 (5 bases). This CDR3 is 13 amino acids long. Trimming removed 4 bases at V and 5 bases at J, with 11 bases between. In germline, CDR1 is KGHSH, CDR2 LQKENI. The CDR3 sequence: CASSQGEGTEAFF. In nucleotides, the CDR3 is TGTGCCAGCTCACAAGGGGAGGGGACTGAAGCTTTCTTT. The variable domain in full, completed from reference TRBV18 and TRBJ1-1, reads NAGVMQNPRHLVRRRGQEARLRCSPMKGHSHVYWYRQLPEEGLKFMVYLQKENIIDESGMPKERFSAEFPKEGPSILRIQQVVRGDSAAYFCASSQGEGTEAFFGQGTRLTVV.

This chain links TRBV6-5 with TRBJ2-2, with D possibly being TRBD2 (6 bases). The germline gives CDR1 MNHEY, CDR2 SVGAGI. This CDR3 spans 15 amino acids. The V gene lost 4 bases and the J gene lost 0 bases, with 9 bases spanning the gap. Here the CDR3 reads CASSLAESNTGELFF. DNA of the CDR3: TGTGCCAGCAGTTTAGCGGAGTCGAACACCGGGGAGCTGTTTTTT.

The chain has TRBV28 and TRBJ2-2, with TRBD2 matching 11 bases. V lost 5 bases to trimming and J lost 4 bases; unmatched junction nucleotides: 9. Looked up from germline, CDR1 is MDHEN and CDR2 is SYDVKM. The CDR3 is 17 residues long. CDR3 sequence: CASSPTTSGDLTGELFF. The CDR3 coding sequence is TGTGCCAGCAGTCCTACGACTAGCGGGGACCTCACCGGGGAGCTGTTTTTT.